These 21 T cell receptor beta chains share one sample of origin, sequenced in a study of T cell responses to AZD1222 COVID-19 vaccine. The protocol was immunoSEQ multiplex PCR, while the TCRdb copy is restricted to in-frame clones and leaves out a portion. Here the sample spans about 73,000 clones, 60% to 85% being singletons. The sample consisted of peripheral blood, taken 28 days after the second AZD1222 dose. These receptors were collected from an adult who received the AZD1222 COVID-19 vaccine.

The CDR3 loop reads CASSPGHLRDEQYF. For the CDR3, the DNA is TGTGCCAGCTCACCAGGACACCTCCGGGACGAGCAGTACTTC. The chain is built from TRBV18 and TRBJ2-7, with D possibly TRBD1 on 5 matching bases. The germline gives CDR1 KGHSH, CDR2 LQKENI. V lost 2 bases and J 5 bases, leaving 13 bases between the germline ends. The CDR3 spans 14 residues.

V usage is TRBV15 and J usage is TRBJ2-1; TRBD2 matches 12 bases. V lost 0 bases and J lost 6; bases outside the gene matches: 6. The CDR3 extends over 17 amino acids. Germline values: CDR1 LNHNV, CDR2 YYDKDF (reference sequence). The CDR3: CATSRDRASGRGNEQFF. CDR3 coding DNA: TGTGCCACCAGCAGAGATCGGGCTAGCGGGAGGGGCAATGAGCAGTTCTTC.

The chain has TRBV29-1 and TRBJ2-1, with TRBD2 matching 10 bases. The germline CDR1 and CDR2 sequences are SQVTM and ANQGSEA. V trimming: 6 bases; J trimming: 5 bases; junction bases outside the gene matches: 7. The CDR3 runs 14 residues. CDR3 nucleotide sequence: TGCAGCGTCCCGACTAGCGGGCTAAACAATGAGCAGTTCTTC. Translation gives CSVPTSGLNNEQFF.

The table lists this clone with a count of one. The chain combines TRBV28 with TRBJ2-7, with D perhaps matching TRBD2 (5 bases). CDR3 length: 16 amino acids. With 4 bases removed from V and 0 bases from J, the gap between germline ends came to 16 bases. CDR1 and CDR2 from the germline V gene are MDHEN and SYDVKM. This CDR3 reads CASSSDGAESSYEQYF. DNA for the CDR3: TGTGCCAGCAGTTCCGACGGAGCGGAGTCCTCCTACGAGCAGTACTTC.

V is TRBV19 and J is TRBJ2-7; 8 nucleotides line up with TRBD2. The V gene's germline CDR1 is LNHDA and CDR2 SQIVND (reference sequence). V shed 4 bases and J 7 bases; nucleotides not matched to a gene: 9. The CDR3 length is 14 residues. CDR3: CASSKREYSGEQYF. The CDR3 DNA sequence: TGTGCCAGTAGTAAGCGGGAGTATTCCGGGGAGCAGTACTTC.

This clone is a singleton in its sample. The chain links TRBV7-7 to TRBJ2-5; TRBD1 agrees at 8 bases. The V segment lost 1 base and the J segment 5 bases; nucleotides outside the gene matches: 6. From germline, CDR1 is SSHAT and CDR2 FNYEAQ (reference sequence). This CDR3 is built from 15 residues. CDR3 loop: CASSLGTGMGETQYF. CDR3 sequence (DNA): TGTGCCAGCAGCTTAGGGACAGGGATGGGCGAGACCCAGTACTTC.

The chain has TRBV14 and TRBJ1-3; 9 bases are shared with TRBD1. Per the germline V gene, CDR1 is SGHDN and CDR2 is FVKESK. This CDR3 has 16 residues. The J segment lost 4 bases and the V segment lost 0 bases, leaving 4 bases of the junction unmatched. The CDR3 region has the DNA TGTGCCAGCAGCCAAGATGGGGACAGGGTCGGAAACACCATATATTTT. Translation: CASSQDGDRVGNTIYF.

Note on this clone: A read error may account for a junction end that differs from germline. V and J are TRBV20-1 and TRBJ1-2; D is ambiguous. The CDR3 runs to 10 residues. The V gene's germline CDR1 is DFQATT and CDR2 SNEGSKA (reference sequence). The CDR3 loop is CSARSTSIGF. CDR3 DNA: TGCAGTGCTAGAAGTACATCCATTGGCTTC.

This sequence joins TRBV14 and TRBJ1-1; TRBD1 agrees at 10 bases. CDR3 length: 18 amino acids. CDR1 is SGHDN, CDR2 FVKESK, per germline. Germline trimming cut 1 base from V and 5 bases from J; bases unmatched to any gene: 13. This CDR3 reads CASSQGRQGAMVGTEAFF. For the CDR3, the DNA is TGTGCCAGCAGCCAAGGACGACAGGGGGCAATGGTGGGGACTGAAGCTTTCTTT.

The CDR3 coding sequence is TGTGCCAGCATTAACAGGGGGACAGATACGCAGTATTTT. It translates to CASINRGTDTQYF. The chain uses TRBV28 and TRBJ2-3; 8 nucleotides agree with TRBD1. The CDR3 covers 13 residues. The germline CDR1 and CDR2 sequences are MDHEN and SYDVKM. With V trimmed by 7 bases and J by 3 bases, 3 bases remained unmatched.

The J gene is TRBJ2-2, the V gene TRBV7-2; maybe TRBD1 (5 bases). The CDR3 sequence is 15 residues long. In germline, CDR1 is SGHTA, CDR2 FQGNSA. The V end lost 2 bases, the J end lost 1 base, and 8 bases lay between the germline ends. CDR3 residues: CASSLPQENTGELFF. CDR3 bases: TGTGCCAGCAGCTTACCACAGGAGAACACCGGGGAGCTGTTTTTT. Full variable domain (missing parts from reference TRBV7-2 and TRBJ2-2): GAGVSQSPSNKVTEKGKDVELRCDPISGHTALYWYRQSLGQGLEFLIYFQGNSAPDKSGLPSDRFSAERTGGSVSTLTIQRTQQEDSAVYLCASSLPQENTGELFFGEGSRLTVL.

This clone was observed a few times. The chain joins TRBV27 to TRBJ1-1; D perhaps matches TRBD1 (6 bases). Trimming took off 0 bases at V and 12 bases at J, with 14 bases between the two ends. The CDR3 is 13 amino acids. The germline gives CDR1 MNHEY, CDR2 SMNVEV (reference sequence). The chain's CDR3 is CASSLSILGATFF. DNA for the CDR3: TGTGCCAGCAGTTTATCGATCTTGGGGGCAACTTTCTTT.

The chain employs TRBV5-4 and TRBJ2-7, with unresolved D. Trimming left V 0 bases short and J 5 bases short, with 3 bases between. The CDR3 loop spans 11 amino acids. The V gene's germline CDR1 is SGHNT and CDR2 YYREEE (reference sequence). The DNA of the CDR3 is TGTGCCAGCAGCTTGGCCCACGAGCAGTACTTC. This translates into CASSLAHEQYF.

This clone appeared once. The chain links TRBV27 to TRBJ2-3; D not resolved. The V and J ends lost 5 bases and 0 bases respectively, with 3 bases between them. Germline lookup yields CDR1 MNHEY and CDR2 SMNVEV (reference sequence). This CDR3 spans 12 amino acids. This CDR3 is CASSPSTDTQYF. The CDR3 DNA is TGTGCCAGCAGTCCGAGCACAGATACGCAGTATTTT.

V usage is TRBV14 and J usage is TRBJ1-1, with TRBD1 matching 7 bases. Germline V gene sequence: CDR1 SGHDN, CDR2 FVKESK. The CDR3 contains 15 residues. Trimming cost V 1 base and J 2 bases; bases outside gene matches: 4. CDR3 coding DNA: TGTGCCAGCAGCCAAGGACAGGGACGAAACACTGAAGCTTTCTTT. Protein: CASSQGQGRNTEAFF.

The chain couples TRBV5-5 to TRBJ2-4; a weak D match, TRBD1 (6 bases). CDR1 and CDR2 (germline): SGHKS, YYEKEE (reference sequence). V lost 4 bases to trimming and J lost 0 bases, with 26 bases between them. This CDR3 spans 20 amino acids. In nucleotides, the CDR3 is TGTGCCAGCAGCGGGGGCCTCTGGCGACAGGCTGATATAGCCAAAAACATTCAGTACTTC. This codes for CASSGGLWRQADIAKNIQYF.

The chain carries TRBV3-1 (or the pseudogene TRBV3-2) and TRBJ1-1; D is perhaps TRBD1 (5 bases). This CDR3 has 15 amino acids. Germline V gene data show CDR1 as LGHDT and CDR2 as YNNKEL (reference sequence). V lost 1 base and J 2 bases, leaving 11 bases between the germline ends. The CDR3, as DNA: TGTGCCAGCAGCCAAGTCGAGACAGCAAACACTGAAGCTTTCTTT. Translation: CASSQVETANTEAFF.

This rearrangement joins TRBV5-1 to TRBJ2-2; perhaps TRBD1 as D (5 bases). CDR3 length equals 14 residues. V shed 0 bases and J shed 5 bases, with 8 bases lying between them. Germline assignment: CDR1 SGHRS and CDR2 YFSETQ. The CDR3 nucleotides read TGCGCCAGCAGCTTGGTATCAGGGACCGGGGAGCTGTTTTTT. This codes for CASSLVSGTGELFF.

The V gene is TRBV10-3, the J gene TRBJ1-5; TRBD1 matches 8 bases. Germline CDR1 ENHRY, CDR2 SYGVKD. This CDR3 contains 20 residues. V was pared by 2 bases and J by 0 bases, with 15 bases of the junction left unmatched. Here the CDR3 DNA reads TGTGCCATCAGTGAGCCGGGGTGGCAGGGGGCGGACTATAGCAATCAGCCCCAGCATTTT. It specifies CAISEPGWQGADYSNQPQHF.

V is TRBV10-2 and J is TRBJ1-6; D gene unclear. The CDR3 runs to 14 residues. Looked up from germline, CDR1 is WSHSY and CDR2 is SAAADI. Trimming shortened V by 0 bases and J by 7 bases, and 7 bases separated the two germline ends. CDR3 nucleotides: TGCGCCAGCAGTGAGTCTGTTCGGAATTCACCCCTCCACTTT. Translated: CASSESVRNSPLHF.

This CDR3 reads CASSSQGLQYF. In DNA, the CDR3 is TGTGCCAGCAGCTCACAGGGGTTGCAGTACTTC. The chain uses TRBV9 and TRBJ2-7; 7 bases are shared with TRBD1. The germline gives CDR1 SGDLS, CDR2 YYNGEE. This CDR3 is 11 amino acids long. V was clipped by 4 bases and J by 9 bases; unmatched bases: 4.